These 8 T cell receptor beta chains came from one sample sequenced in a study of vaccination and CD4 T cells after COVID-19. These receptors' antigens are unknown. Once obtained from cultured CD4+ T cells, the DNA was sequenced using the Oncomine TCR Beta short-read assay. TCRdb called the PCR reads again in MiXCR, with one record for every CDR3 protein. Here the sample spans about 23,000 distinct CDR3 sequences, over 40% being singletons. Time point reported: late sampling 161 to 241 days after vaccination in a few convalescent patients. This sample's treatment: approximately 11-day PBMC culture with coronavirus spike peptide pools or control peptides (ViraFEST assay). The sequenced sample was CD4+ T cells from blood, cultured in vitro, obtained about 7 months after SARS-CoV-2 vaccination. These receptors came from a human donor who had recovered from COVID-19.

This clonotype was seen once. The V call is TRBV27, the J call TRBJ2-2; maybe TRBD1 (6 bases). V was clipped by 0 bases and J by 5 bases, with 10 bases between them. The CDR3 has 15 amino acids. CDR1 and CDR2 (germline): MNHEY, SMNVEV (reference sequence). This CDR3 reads CASSLSNTGTGELFF. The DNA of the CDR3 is TGTGCCAGCAGTTTATCGAATACAGGGACCGGGGAGCTGTTTTTT.

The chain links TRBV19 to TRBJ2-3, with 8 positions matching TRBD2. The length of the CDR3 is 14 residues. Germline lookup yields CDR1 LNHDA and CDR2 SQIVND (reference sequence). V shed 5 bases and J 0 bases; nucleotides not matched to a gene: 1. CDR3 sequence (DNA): TGTGCCAGTAGTCGGGGGGGAAGCACAGATACGCAGTATTTT. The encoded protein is CASSRGGSTDTQYF.

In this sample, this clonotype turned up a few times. As DNA, the CDR3 is TGTGCCACTAGGGGAGGGCACGGACTTCTCAACGAGCAGTACTTC. Amino acids: CATRGGHGLLNEQYF. The J gene is TRBJ2-7, the V gene TRBV15, with 7 positions matching TRBD2. The CDR3 totals 15 residues. The V gene end was trimmed by 9 bases and the J gene end by 5 bases; junction bases not matched to a gene: 16. Germline CDR1 is LNHNV and CDR2 is YYDKDF (reference sequence).

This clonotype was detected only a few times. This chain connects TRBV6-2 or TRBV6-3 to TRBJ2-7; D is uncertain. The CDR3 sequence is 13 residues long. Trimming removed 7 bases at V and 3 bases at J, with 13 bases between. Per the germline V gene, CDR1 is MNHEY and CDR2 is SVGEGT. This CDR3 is CASTLYGNYEQYF. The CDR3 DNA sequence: TGTGCCAGCACGTTGTACGGCAACTACGAGCAGTACTTC.

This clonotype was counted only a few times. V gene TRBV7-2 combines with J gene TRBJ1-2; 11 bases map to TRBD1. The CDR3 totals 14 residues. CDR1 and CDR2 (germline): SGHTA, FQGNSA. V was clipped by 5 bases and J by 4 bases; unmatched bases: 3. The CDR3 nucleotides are TGTGCCAGCAGCCGGGACAGGGGGTTCTATGGCTACACCTTC. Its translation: CASSRDRGFYGYTF.

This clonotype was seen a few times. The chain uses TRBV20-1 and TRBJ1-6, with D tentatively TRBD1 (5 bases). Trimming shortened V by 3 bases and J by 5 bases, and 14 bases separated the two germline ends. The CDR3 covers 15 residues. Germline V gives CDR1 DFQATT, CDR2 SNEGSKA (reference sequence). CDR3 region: CSARRDGRNNSPLHF. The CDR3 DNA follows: TGCAGTGCTAGGAGGGACGGAAGAAATAATTCACCCCTCCACTTT.

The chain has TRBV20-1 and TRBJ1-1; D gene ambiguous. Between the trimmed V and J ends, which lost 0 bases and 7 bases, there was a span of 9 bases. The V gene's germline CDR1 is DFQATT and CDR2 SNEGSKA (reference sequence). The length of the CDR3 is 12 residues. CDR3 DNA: TGCAGTGCTAGAGATCTTGGCATTGAAGCTTTCTTT. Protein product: CSARDLGIEAFF.

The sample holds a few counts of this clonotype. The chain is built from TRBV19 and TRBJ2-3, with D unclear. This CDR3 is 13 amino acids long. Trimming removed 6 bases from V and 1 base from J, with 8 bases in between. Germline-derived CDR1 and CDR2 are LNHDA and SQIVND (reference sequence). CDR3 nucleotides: TGTGCCAGTAGGGGTCTTGGCACAGATACGCAGTATTTT. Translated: CASRGLGTDTQYF.